This entry lists 4 T cell receptor beta chains sequenced from one sample in a study of cytomegalovirus exposure and HLA in healthy donors. PCR employed 60 Vbeta and 13 Jbeta primers. Using immunoSEQ multiplex PCR, the repertoire was profiled, and TCRdb retains in-frame clones only, with some absent. The data hold about 64,000 clones, with more than 60% observed a single time. The specimen sequenced was PBMCs. Every receptor here comes from a male donor in good health and CMV-seropositive.

V and J are TRBV7-2 and TRBJ1-4; no clear D gene. Deletions cut 3 bases from V and 9 bases from J, with 14 bases between. Germline values: CDR1 SGHTA, CDR2 FQGNSA. The CDR3 sequence is 14 residues long. As DNA, the CDR3 is TGTGCCAGCAGCTTGGCCGCGGGAAATAAAAAACTGTTTTTT. Translated, it gives CASSLAAGNKKLFF.

The rearrangement joins TRBV11-2 to TRBJ2-2; a weak D match, TRBD1 (5 bases). Germline V lookup: CDR1 SGHAT, CDR2 FQNNGV. The V gene lost 3 bases and the J gene lost 5 bases, with 10 bases spanning the gap. The CDR3 contains 14 residues. This chain's CDR3 is CASSFNRRTGELFF. The CDR3 nucleotides are TGTGCCAGCAGCTTCAACAGGAGAACCGGGGAGCTGTTTTTT.

The sample holds a few counts of this clone. The chain uses TRBV4-3 and TRBJ1-1; maybe TRBD1 (5 bases). The ends were cut back, 5 bases at V and 1 base at J, with 14 bases in the middle. Looked up from germline, CDR1 is LGHNA and CDR2 is YSLEER. The length of the CDR3 is 15 residues. The CDR3 nucleotides read TGCGCCAGCAGCTTCGTTGCAGGGCCGAACACTGAAGCTTTCTTT. It encodes CASSFVAGPNTEAFF.

The chain uses TRBV6-4 and TRBJ2-7; TRBD2 matches 11 bases. With 7 bases clipped from V and 2 bases from J, the junction kept 13 bases outside the gene matches. This CDR3 region has 17 residues. Germline V lookup: CDR1 MRHNA, CDR2 SNTAGT. CDR3 DNA: TGTGCCAGCACTCACATGCTAGCGGGAGGAAATCCCTACGAGCAGTACTTC. This codes for CASTHMLAGGNPYEQYF.